Reported below is one T cell receptor (beta chain). The data belong to a study of blood T cell repertoires in COVID-19. Looking at the study overall: Samples came from the United States, Italy and Spain, spanning acute and convalescent COVID-19. T cells, B-cell-depleted T cells, or PBMCs provided the cDNA or gDNA that served as material.

Per the study methods: Nucleated cell number was recorded as an estimate derived from reference gene primer amplification. The method was immunoSEQ multiplex PCR; TCRdb's version includes in-frame clones alone and lacks a portion of them. V, J and clone size were drawn from that table, and D and trimming were deduced from the DNA. The table records roughly 8,000 clones, roughly four fifths of them present only once. Germline V gene lookup returns CDR1 SGHTA and CDR2 FQGTGA. The CDR3 loop spans 15 amino acids. V gave up 1 base and J gave up 7 bases; unmatched junction bases: 7. The sequencing sample was made of peripheral blood. The V gene is TRBV7-3, the J gene TRBJ2-1; TRBD1 matches at 7 bases. The clonotype originates from a human donor in a cohort sampled during active COVID-19. The CDR3 bases are TGTGCCAGCAGCTTAAGAGTAGGGGACAGAAATGAGCAGTTCTTC. Residues: CASSLRVGDRNEQFF.